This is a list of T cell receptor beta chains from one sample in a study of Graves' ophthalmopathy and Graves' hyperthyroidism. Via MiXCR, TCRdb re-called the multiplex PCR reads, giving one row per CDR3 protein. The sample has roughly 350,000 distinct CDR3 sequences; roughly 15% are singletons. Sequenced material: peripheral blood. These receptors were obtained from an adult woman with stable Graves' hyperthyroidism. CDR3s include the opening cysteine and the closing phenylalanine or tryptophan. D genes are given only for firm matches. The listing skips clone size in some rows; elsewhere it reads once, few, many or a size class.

CDR3nt: TGCGCCAGCAGACCGGGACAGGGGGGATATGGCTACACCTTC
CDR3aa: CASRPGQGGYGYTF
d_gene: TRBD1
abundance: many
j_gene: TRBJ1-2
v_gene: TRBV5-1
len: 14

CDR3nt: TGCGCCAGCAAGGACAGGGGCTCGGAGCAGTACTTC
CDR3aa: CASKDRGSEQYF
d_gene: TRBD1
abundance: many
j_gene: TRBJ2-7
v_gene: TRBV5-1
len: 12

CDR3nt: TGTGCCAGCAGTTCCACAGTGATCTCCTATAATTCACCCCTCCACTTT
CDR3aa: CASSSTVISYNSPLHF
d_gene: .
abundance: many
j_gene: TRBJ1-6
v_gene: TRBV6-2/TRBV6-3
len: 16

CDR3nt: TGTGCCACCAGCAGAGATATCGGGGAATCTGGAAACACCATATATTTT
CDR3aa: CATSRDIGESGNTIYF
d_gene: .
abundance: .
j_gene: TRBJ1-3
v_gene: TRBV15
len: 16

CDR3nt: TGTGCCAGCAGCTTCATCAGCTCCTACGAGCAGTACTTC
CDR3aa: CASSFISSYEQYF
d_gene: .
abundance: many
j_gene: TRBJ2-7
v_gene: TRBV11-1
len: 13

CDR3nt: TGTGCCAGCATCCGGGACAGGGGACGGCGAGGCACCGGGGAGCTGTTTTTT
CDR3aa: CASIRDRGRRGTGELFF
d_gene: TRBD1
abundance: many
j_gene: TRBJ2-2
v_gene: TRBV6-2/TRBV6-3
len: 17

CDR3nt: TGTGCCAGCAGCGGGAACACCGGGGAGCTGTTTTTT
CDR3aa: CASSGNTGELFF
d_gene: .
abundance: many
j_gene: TRBJ2-2
v_gene: TRBV9
len: 12

CDR3nt: TGTGCTAGCCTGGGGGGGGTGAGCACTGAAGCTTTCTTT
CDR3aa: CASLGGVSTEAFF
d_gene: .
abundance: many
j_gene: TRBJ1-1
v_gene: TRBV12-5
len: 13

CDR3nt: TGTGCCATCAGTGAGGCCGGGACTAGCGGTATCGAGCAGTACTTC
CDR3aa: CAISEAGTSGIEQYF
d_gene: TRBD2
abundance: many
j_gene: TRBJ2-7
v_gene: TRBV10-3
len: 15

CDR3nt: TGTGCCAGCAGCTTACTAGCGTCGGCGTACGAGCAGTACTTC
CDR3aa: CASSLLASAYEQYF
d_gene: .
abundance: many
j_gene: TRBJ2-7
v_gene: TRBV7-2
len: 14

CDR3nt: TGTGCCAGCAGTTTAAGTAGCGGGAGTTCGCCCTACGAGCAGTACTTC
CDR3aa: CASSLSSGSSPYEQYF
d_gene: TRBD2
abundance: many
j_gene: TRBJ2-7
v_gene: TRBV28
len: 16

CDR3nt: TGTGCCAGCAGCTTAGGGACTAGCGGCCTCAATGAGAAGTTCTTC
CDR3aa: CASSLGTSGLNEKFF
d_gene: TRBD2
abundance: few
j_gene: TRBJ2-1
v_gene: TRBV7-8
len: 15

CDR3nt: .
CDR3aa: CASSLVMGYAEAFF
d_gene: .
abundance: many
j_gene: TRBJ1-1
v_gene: TRBV28
len: 14

CDR3nt: TGTGCCAGCAGTCCGCGGGGGATGAACACTGAAGCTTTCTTT
CDR3aa: CASSPRGMNTEAFF
d_gene: .
abundance: many
j_gene: TRBJ1-1
v_gene: TRBV12-3/TRBV12-4
len: 14

CDR3nt: TGCGCCAGCACCAGGGGAACGAACACCGGGGAGCTGTTTTTT
CDR3aa: CASTRGTNTGELFF
d_gene: .
abundance: many
j_gene: TRBJ2-2
v_gene: TRBV5-1
len: 14

CDR3nt: TGTGCCAGCAGTGCTAGCGGGAGAATCTCCTACGAGCAGTACTTC
CDR3aa: CASSASGRISYEQYF
d_gene: TRBD2
abundance: many
j_gene: TRBJ2-7
v_gene: TRBV12-3/TRBV12-4
len: 15

CDR3nt: TGTGCCAGCAGTGAAAGCAGGGGGCAGGAAAAACTGTTTTTT
CDR3aa: CASSESRGQEKLFF
d_gene: TRBD1
abundance: many
j_gene: TRBJ1-4
v_gene: TRBV6-1
len: 14

CDR3nt: TGTGCCAGCAGTCTCGAGAGGGTATCTGGAAACACCATATATTTT
CDR3aa: CASSLERVSGNTIYF
d_gene: .
abundance: many
j_gene: TRBJ1-3
v_gene: TRBV12-3/TRBV12-4
len: 15

CDR3nt: TGTGCCAGCAGTGACGCCCCGGGCTTTAACTATGGCTACACCTTC
CDR3aa: CASSDAPGFNYGYTF
d_gene: .
abundance: many
j_gene: TRBJ1-2
v_gene: TRBV28
len: 15

CDR3nt: TGCAGTGCTGTACCGGGACTAGCGGCTGCCTACGAGCAGTACTTC
CDR3aa: CSAVPGLAAAYEQYF
d_gene: TRBD2
abundance: .
j_gene: TRBJ2-7
v_gene: TRBV20-1
len: 15

CDR3nt: TGTGCCAGCAGTATACAGGGCCGTGGAAACACCATATATTTT
CDR3aa: CASSIQGRGNTIYF
d_gene: .
abundance: many
j_gene: TRBJ1-3
v_gene: TRBV6-5
len: 14

CDR3nt: TGTGCCAGCAGTTATCGCAGCGGTACCCAGTACTTC
CDR3aa: CASSYRSGTQYF
d_gene: .
abundance: many
j_gene: TRBJ2-5
v_gene: TRBV6-2/TRBV6-3
len: 12

CDR3nt: TGTGCTAGTGGTTTGGTACTTGGAGGGTTGGATTCGGCGGAGAATCAGCCCCAGCATTTT
CDR3aa: CASGLVLGGLDSAENQPQHF
d_gene: .
abundance: many
j_gene: TRBJ1-5
v_gene: TRBV12-5
len: 20

CDR3nt: TGTGCCAGCATCCCCCTGGAAGCTTTTCACACTGAAGCTTTCTTT
CDR3aa: CASIPLEAFHTEAFF
d_gene: .
abundance: many
j_gene: TRBJ1-1
v_gene: TRBV28
len: 15

CDR3nt: TGTGCCAGCAGTTACTGGCAGGGAAAACCCCACCGCTACACCTTC
CDR3aa: CASSYWQGKPHRYTF
d_gene: .
abundance: many
j_gene: TRBJ1-2
v_gene: TRBV6-5
len: 15

CDR3nt: TGTGCCAGCTCACCGGCCGCGAACACCGGGGAGATGTTTTTT
CDR3aa: CASSPAANTGEMFF
d_gene: .
abundance: .
j_gene: TRBJ2-2
v_gene: TRBV18
len: 14

CDR3nt: TGTGCCAGCAGCCGCGGTGGAGGCGAGAACATTCAGTACTTC
CDR3aa: CASSRGGGENIQYF
d_gene: .
abundance: many
j_gene: TRBJ2-4
v_gene: TRBV7-2
len: 14

CDR3nt: TGCAGTTGCCTAAAAGCGGGAGGATTCGAAGATACGCAGTATTTT
CDR3aa: CSCLKAGGFEDTQYF
d_gene: TRBD2
abundance: few
j_gene: TRBJ2-3
v_gene: TRBV20-1
len: 15

CDR3nt: TGTGCCAGCAGTGGCACCGGGACAGGGAACTCGGACATTAAGTACTTC
CDR3aa: CASSGTGTGNSDIKYF
d_gene: TRBD1
abundance: many
j_gene: TRBJ2-4
v_gene: TRBV28
len: 16

CDR3nt: TGTGCCAGCAGCCAATTTAGCGGAAACACCGGGGAGCTGTTTTTT
CDR3aa: CASSQFSGNTGELFF
d_gene: .
abundance: many
j_gene: TRBJ2-2
v_gene: TRBV14
len: 15

CDR3nt: TGTGCCAGCAGTGAATACTATACAGGGGGTGATTACGAGCAGTACTTC
CDR3aa: CASSEYYTGGDYEQYF
d_gene: TRBD1
abundance: many
j_gene: TRBJ2-7
v_gene: TRBV25-1
len: 16

CDR3nt: TGTGCCAGCAGCCGACAGGGGGAGACCCAGTACTTC
CDR3aa: CASSRQGETQYF
d_gene: TRBD1
abundance: many
j_gene: TRBJ2-5
v_gene: TRBV6-1
len: 12

CDR3nt: TGTGCCAGCAGTCCCCGGACAGGGAAGGCAAACACCATATATTTT
CDR3aa: CASSPRTGKANTIYF
d_gene: TRBD1
abundance: many
j_gene: TRBJ1-3
v_gene: TRBV27
len: 15

CDR3nt: TGTGCCAGCACCCTTCCGGGACAGCCGAACACTGAAGCTTTCTTT
CDR3aa: CASTLPGQPNTEAFF
d_gene: TRBD1
abundance: .
j_gene: TRBJ1-1
v_gene: TRBV28
len: 15

CDR3nt: TGCACCAGCAGCCATAGGCAAGAGACCCAGTACTTC
CDR3aa: CTSSHRQETQYF
d_gene: .
abundance: .
j_gene: TRBJ2-5
v_gene: TRBV4-3
len: 12

CDR3nt: TGCAGCGTTCCGTGGGGGGGGGAAGAGACCCAGTACTTC
CDR3aa: CSVPWGGEETQYF
d_gene: TRBD2
abundance: many
j_gene: TRBJ2-5
v_gene: TRBV29-1
len: 13

CDR3nt: TGTGCCAGCAGTTTTCGGCCAGGGGGCGAAGGGGACTATGGCTACACCTTC
CDR3aa: CASSFRPGGEGDYGYTF
d_gene: TRBD1
abundance: many
j_gene: TRBJ1-2
v_gene: TRBV12-3/TRBV12-4
len: 17

CDR3nt: TGTGCCAGCAGCGGGCTGGCCGGAAACACCATATATTTT
CDR3aa: CASSGLAGNTIYF
d_gene: .
abundance: many
j_gene: TRBJ1-3
v_gene: TRBV12-3/TRBV12-4
len: 13

CDR3nt: TGTGCCAGCTCACCACCGAGCGGGGCCAAAAACATTCAGTACTTC
CDR3aa: CASSPPSGAKNIQYF
d_gene: .
abundance: many
j_gene: TRBJ2-4
v_gene: TRBV18
len: 15

CDR3nt: TGTGCCAGCAGCACCTACACCGCCTACGAGCAGTACTTC
CDR3aa: CASSTYTAYEQYF
d_gene: .
abundance: many
j_gene: TRBJ2-7
v_gene: TRBV7-2
len: 13

CDR3nt: TGTGCCATCAGTGAGTCGAGGGACCCTTTGCTAGCGGGGTCCGGGGAGCTGTTTTTT
CDR3aa: CAISESRDPLLAGSGELFF
d_gene: TRBD2
abundance: .
j_gene: TRBJ2-2
v_gene: TRBV10-3
len: 19

CDR3nt: TGTGCCAGCAGTGAATCAGGACTAGCGGGAGTAAACACCGGGGAGCTGTTTTTT
CDR3aa: CASSESGLAGVNTGELFF
d_gene: TRBD2
abundance: many
j_gene: TRBJ2-2
v_gene: TRBV25-1
len: 18

CDR3nt: TGTGCCAGCAGTTTTGTGACAGGAATACACAATGAGCAGTTCTTC
CDR3aa: CASSFVTGIHNEQFF
d_gene: .
abundance: many
j_gene: TRBJ2-1
v_gene: TRBV12-3/TRBV12-4
len: 15

CDR3nt: TGCGCCAGCAGCCTGACGACAGGGGTCGGGGAGACCCAGTACTTC
CDR3aa: CASSLTTGVGETQYF
d_gene: TRBD1
abundance: many
j_gene: TRBJ2-5
v_gene: TRBV4-3
len: 15

CDR3nt: TGTGCCAGCTCACCATTTACGGGCCCCCGTGAAGCTTTCTTT
CDR3aa: CASSPFTGPREAFF
d_gene: .
abundance: .
j_gene: TRBJ1-1
v_gene: TRBV18
len: 14

CDR3nt: TGCGCCAGCTTTGCGGAGGAGACCCAGTACTTC
CDR3aa: CASFAEETQYF
d_gene: .
abundance: many
j_gene: TRBJ2-5
v_gene: TRBV10-1
len: 11

CDR3nt: TGTGCCAGCAGCGGACAGGGCATGAACACTGGAGCTTTCTTT
CDR3aa: CASSGQGMNTGAFF
d_gene: TRBD1
abundance: many
j_gene: TRBJ1-1
v_gene: TRBV6-1
len: 14

CDR3nt: TGTGCCAGCACCTCCCCAGGGCTTGGGTATGGCTACACCTTC
CDR3aa: CASTSPGLGYGYTF
d_gene: .
abundance: .
j_gene: TRBJ1-2
v_gene: TRBV28
len: 14

CDR3nt: TGTGCCTGGACTTGGGACAGCATTTATGGCTACACCTTC
CDR3aa: CAWTWDSIYGYTF
d_gene: TRBD1
abundance: many
j_gene: TRBJ1-2
v_gene: TRBV30
len: 13